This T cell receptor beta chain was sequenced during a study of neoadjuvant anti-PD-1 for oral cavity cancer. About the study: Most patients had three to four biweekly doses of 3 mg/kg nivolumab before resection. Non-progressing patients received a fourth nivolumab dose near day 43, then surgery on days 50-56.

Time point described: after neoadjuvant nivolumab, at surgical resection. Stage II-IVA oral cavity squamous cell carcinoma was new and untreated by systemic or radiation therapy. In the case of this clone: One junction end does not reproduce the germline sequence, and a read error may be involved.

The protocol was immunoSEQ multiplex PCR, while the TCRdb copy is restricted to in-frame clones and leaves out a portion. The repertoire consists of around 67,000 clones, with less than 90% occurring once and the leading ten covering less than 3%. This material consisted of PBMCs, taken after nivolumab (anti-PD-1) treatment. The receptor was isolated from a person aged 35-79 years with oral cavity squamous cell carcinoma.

The CDR3 bases are TGTGCTAGCAGCTTAGCCTTCCGGGACAGGGCGGATGAGCAGTTCTTC. It encodes CASSLAFRDRADEQFF. The gene calls are TRBV7-7 and TRBJ2-1; 9 positions match TRBD1. Germline V gene lookup returns CDR1 SSHAT and CDR2 FNYEAQ (reference sequence). CDR3 length: 16 residues. Full variable domain (missing parts from reference TRBV7-7 and TRBJ2-1): GAGVSQSPRYKVTKRGQDVTLRCDPISSHATLYWYQQALGQGPEFLTYFNYEAQPDKSGLPSDRFSAERPEGSISTLTIQRTEQRDSAMYRCASSLAFRDRADEQFFGPGTRLTVL.